This T cell receptor (beta chain) derives from a study of blood T cell repertoires in COVID-19. Trimming took 5 bases from V and 2 from J; bases not matched to a gene: 10. This CDR3 has 17 amino acids. The V gene's germline CDR1 is SGHDT and CDR2 YYEEEE. Sequenced by immunoSEQ multiplex PCR; TCRdb stores in-frame clones only, minus some. The sample lists over 250,000 clones; approximately 83% were seen once. The chain links TRBV5-6 to TRBJ1-6; 7 nucleotides align to TRBD1. The clonotype originates from a woman in her 70s with acute or convalescent COVID-19. Material for sequencing was peripheral blood. The chain's CDR3 is CASRRQGGDTYNSPLHF. The CDR3 nucleotides are TGTGCCAGCAGAAGACAGGGCGGGGATACCTATAATTCACCCCTCCACTTT.